Below are 31 T cell receptor beta chains sequenced from a single sample in a study of cytomegalovirus exposure and HLA in healthy donors. Vbeta (60) and Jbeta (13) primers were used in the PCR. Generated by immunoSEQ multiplex PCR, the TCRdb table keeps only in-frame clones and is missing some. This table lists about 200,000 clones. The specimen sequenced was PBMCs. These receptors all stem from a boy between 5 and 17 years old in good health and CMV-seronegative.

The chain uses TRBV18 and TRBJ1-6, with 7 bases fitting TRBD1. Germline CDR1 KGHSH, CDR2 LQKENI. The CDR3 totals 16 residues. Losses at the gene ends were 3 bases for V and 9 bases for J; bases not matched to a gene: 11. DNA for the CDR3: TGTGCCAGCTCACCCTCGGGACAGCAACTAAGTTCACCCCTCCACTTT. Protein product: CASSPSGQQLSSPLHF.

The DNA for the CDR3 is TGTGCCAGCAGCGCGACTGTAACTTACTACGAGCAGTACTTC. Translated: CASSATVTYYEQYF. The chain links TRBV5-5 to TRBJ2-7; no clear D. The CDR3 runs 14 residues. Germline V gene lookup returns CDR1 SGHKS and CDR2 YYEKEE (reference sequence). V lost 4 bases, J lost 3 bases, and 14 bases lay in between.

The chain links TRBV5-4 to TRBJ2-5; TRBD2 matches at 11 bases. CDR3 length: 16 amino acids. Germline assignment: CDR1 SGHNT and CDR2 YYREEE (reference sequence). The trim removed 4 bases at V and 2 bases at J, leaving 7 bases unmatched. The CDR3 loop is CASSLRLAGRQETQYF. In DNA, the CDR3 is TGTGCCAGCAGCCTAAGACTAGCGGGGAGACAAGAGACCCAGTACTTC.

The CDR3: CAGPGQCNQPQHF. The DNA of the CDR3 is TGTGCCGGCCCGGGACAGTGCAATCAGCCCCAGCATTTT. The V and J genes are TRBV6-4 and TRBJ1-5, with 7 bases fitting TRBD1. V dropped 11 bases and J dropped 2; count of bases not matched to a gene: 6. Germline assignment: CDR1 MRHNA and CDR2 SNTAGT. CDR3 size: 13 residues.

Worth noting for this clone: The junction and the germline gene differ at one end; a read error may be behind it. This chain joins TRBV15 and TRBJ2-3; possible D gene TRBD2, 5 bases. Germline V gene data show CDR1 as LNHNV and CDR2 as YYDKDF (reference sequence). The CDR3 totals 14 residues. CDR3 nucleotides: TGTGCCACCAGCAGACGCGTCGAGGGATACGACCCCCACTTT. This translates into CATSRRVEGYDPHF.

V is TRBV29-1 and J is TRBJ1-3; TRBD1 agrees at 7 bases. This CDR3 is built from 13 residues. The V and J ends lost 7 bases and 4 bases, in that order; junction bases with no gene match: 7. Germline V gene sequence: CDR1 SQVTM, CDR2 ANQGSEA. This chain's CDR3 is CSALTGEGNTIYF. CDR3 coding DNA: TGCAGCGCCCTAACAGGGGAGGGAAACACCATATATTTT.

The genes are TRBV9 and TRBJ1-1, with TRBD1 identical over 8 bases. V was clipped by 3 bases and J by 1 base; unmatched bases: 5. Germline V gives CDR1 SGDLS, CDR2 YYNGEE. This CDR3 has 15 residues. In DNA, the CDR3 is TGTGCCAGCAGCGCCGACAGGGGAGGGAACACTGAAGCTTTCTTT. Translated: CASSADRGGNTEAFF.

This sequence joins TRBV6-6 and TRBJ1-5; D call uncertain. Per germline, CDR1 MNHNY and CDR2 SVGAGI (reference sequence). V was pared by 7 bases and J by 7 bases, with 14 bases between. The CDR3 contains 13 residues. The CDR3 loop reads CASTVGRGQPQHF. The DNA of the CDR3 is TGTGCCAGCACCGTTGGAAGAGGGCAGCCCCAGCATTTT.

The genes are TRBV15 and TRBJ1-1, with D hard to call. The germline V gene has CDR1 LNHNV and CDR2 YYDKDF (reference sequence). CDR3 length: 14 amino acids. V was clipped by 1 base and J by 3 bases, with 9 bases between them. The CDR3 protein is CATSRGGDDTEAFF. The CDR3 DNA reads TGTGCCACCAGCAGAGGCGGGGATGACACTGAAGCTTTCTTT.

The rearrangement uses TRBV15 and TRBJ1-2, with 8 bases identical to TRBD1. The V and J ends lost 5 bases and 8 bases, in that order; junction bases with no gene match: 13. Germline CDR1 and CDR2: LNHNV and YYDKDF (reference sequence). The CDR3 has 15 amino acids. As DNA, the CDR3 is TGTGCCACCAGCTTAGTCGGACAGGGATCATCGGGCTACACCTTC. Translation gives CATSLVGQGSSGYTF.

As DNA, the CDR3 is TGCGCCAGCAGCTCCGGACTCAGCGGGGACTACGAGCAGTACTTC. This encodes CASSSGLSGDYEQYF. The rearrangement links TRBV5-1 to TRBJ2-7, with 7 bases that match TRBD2. Germline V CDR1 and CDR2: SGHRS, YFSETQ. V was clipped by 3 bases and J by 3 bases; unmatched bases: 9. The CDR3 runs 15 residues.

The gene calls are TRBV30 and TRBJ1-1, with D possibly being TRBD1 (6 bases). This CDR3 has 14 amino acids. V was cut by 3 bases and J by 4 bases, with 15 bases left in between. Germline CDR1 and CDR2: GTSNPN and SVGIG (reference sequence). DNA of the CDR3: TGTGCCTGGAGCACTATTAGGGGGGGCACTGAAGCTTTCTTT. This encodes CAWSTIRGGTEAFF.

The CDR3 sequence: CASSTLDREPGSPLHF. In DNA form, the CDR3 reads TGTGCCAGCAGCACTTTAGACCGGGAGCCAGGGTCACCCCTCCACTTT. The chain has TRBV7-9 and TRBJ1-6; the D gene is possibly TRBD1 (5 bases). CDR3 length: 16 residues. Trimming stripped 5 bases from V and 10 bases from J, with 21 bases between. Germline V gene sequence: CDR1 SEHNR, CDR2 FQNEAQ (reference sequence).

The chain combines TRBV4-1 with TRBJ2-3; perhaps TRBD1 as D (6 bases). CDR1 is MGHRA and CDR2 is YSYEKL in the germline V gene. The V and J ends lost 3 bases and 5 bases respectively, with 12 bases between them. The CDR3 has 14 amino acids. The CDR3 sequence is CASSQTGVEDTQYF. CDR3 in DNA: TGCGCCAGCAGCCAGACAGGAGTTGAAGATACGCAGTATTTT.

The rearrangement links TRBV5-1 to TRBJ2-3; D is perhaps TRBD1 or TRBD2 (6 bases each). Germline V lookup: CDR1 SGHRS, CDR2 YFSETQ. This CDR3 has 14 residues. V was shortened by 7 bases and J by 5 bases, with 17 bases between the two germline ends. The CDR3 here is CASGLGGREDTQYF. CDR3 coding DNA: TGCGCCAGCGGCCTGGGGGGCCGTGAAGATACGCAGTATTTT.

V and J are TRBV11-2 and TRBJ2-7, with 11 bases aligning to TRBD2. CDR3 length: 17 residues. With 1 base clipped from V and 3 bases from J, the junction kept 8 bases outside the gene matches. Germline V gene lookup returns CDR1 SGHAT and CDR2 FQNNGV. The CDR3 sequence: CASSLGLAGGSGYEQYF. The CDR3 coding sequence is TGTGCCAGCAGCTTAGGCCTAGCGGGGGGAAGCGGCTACGAGCAGTACTTC.

The chain uses TRBV6-6 and TRBJ1-1; 7 nucleotides align to TRBD1. The CDR3 has 13 residues. CDR1 is MNHNY, CDR2 SVGAGI, per germline (reference sequence). Trimming at V came to 6 bases and at J to 7 bases, leaving 8 bases not matched to a gene. The DNA for the CDR3 is TGTGCCAGCAGCGACAGGGTACCCGTTGAAGCTTTCTTT. It yields the protein CASSDRVPVEAFF.

The chain carries TRBV5-1 and TRBJ1-1; 9 bases map to TRBD1. J gave up 6 bases and V 3 bases, and 12 bases lay outside the gene matches. The germline gives CDR1 SGHRS, CDR2 YFSETQ. This CDR3 contains 16 residues. The CDR3 DNA sequence: TGCGCCAGCAGCTCCCCAGGGGCGGACAGGGGCGCTGAAGCTTTCTTT. Translating it yields CASSSPGADRGAEAFF.

The genes are TRBV18 and TRBJ2-5; 11 bases match TRBD2. Trimming took 6 bases from V and 2 from J; bases not matched to a gene: 5. The CDR3 loop spans 15 amino acids. Germline CDR1 and CDR2: KGHSH and LQKENI. DNA of the CDR3: TGTGCCAGCTCGCAGGGACTAGCGGAACAAGAGACCCAGTACTTC. It yields the protein CASSQGLAEQETQYF.

The chain employs TRBV27 and TRBJ1-2, with TRBD1 matching over 9 bases. CDR1 and CDR2 from the germline V gene are MNHEY and SMNVEV (reference sequence). Trimming at V came to 2 bases and at J to 8 bases, leaving 9 bases not matched to a gene. This CDR3 comprises 15 residues. This CDR3 reads CASSLEGGQGNGYTF. In DNA, the CDR3 is TGTGCCAGCAGTTTAGAAGGGGGACAGGGAAACGGCTACACCTTC.

The J gene is TRBJ2-1, the V gene TRBV18; 8 bases fit TRBD2. CDR1 and CDR2 from the germline V gene are KGHSH and LQKENI. V was clipped by 3 bases and J by 0 bases; unmatched bases: 7. There are 17 residues in the CDR3. CDR3 residues: CASSPLPTSGSYNEQFF. The CDR3 nucleotides are TGTGCCAGCTCACCTCTCCCAACTAGCGGCTCCTACAATGAGCAGTTCTTC.

This chain links TRBV7-2 with TRBJ1-5; no definite D call. The CDR3 consists of 15 residues. Germline-derived CDR1 and CDR2 are SGHTA and FQGNSA. V gave up 0 bases and J gave up 3 bases, with 9 bases separating them. CDR3 residues: CASSLAGGPNQPQHF. In nucleotides, the CDR3 is TGTGCCAGCAGCTTAGCAGGAGGTCCCAATCAGCCCCAGCATTTT.

This chain links TRBV6-5 with TRBJ1-2; 7 nucleotides match TRBD1. With 6 bases clipped from V and 5 bases from J, the junction kept 12 bases outside the gene matches. Germline V CDR1 and CDR2: MNHEY, SVGAGI. CDR3 length: 15 amino acids. The CDR3 coding sequence is TGTGCCAGCAGCGAAATAGGACAGGAAGGGTATGGCTACACCTTC. Amino acid sequence: CASSEIGQEGYGYTF.

V gene TRBV9 combines with J gene TRBJ1-2, with a possible D match to TRBD1 (6 bases). The germline CDR1 and CDR2 sequences are SGDLS and YYNGEE. This CDR3 comprises 15 residues. V lost 0 bases and J 3 bases, leaving 12 bases between the germline ends. The CDR3 loop reads CASSVGSGGDYGYTF. In DNA form, the CDR3 reads TGTGCCAGCAGCGTAGGGTCTGGGGGCGACTATGGCTACACCTTC.

The chain employs TRBV15 and TRBJ2-5, with D perhaps TRBD2 (5 bases). This CDR3 comprises 17 residues. The germline V gene has CDR1 LNHNV and CDR2 YYDKDF (reference sequence). The germline V and J ends were trimmed by 0 bases and 2 bases, with 16 bases remaining between them. The DNA for the CDR3 is TGTGCCACCAGCAGAGATCAGCGGTGGCAGCTTCAAGAGACCCAGTACTTC. Translation gives CATSRDQRWQLQETQYF. Variable domain in full (rest from reference TRBV15 and TRBJ2-5): DAMVIQNPRYQVTQFGKPVTLSCSQTLNHNVMYWYQQKSSQAPKLLFHYYDKDFNNEADTPDNFQSRRPNTSFCFLDIRSPGLGDTAMYLCATSRDQRWQLQETQYFGPGTRLLVL.

With respect to this clone: Within the sample, other DNA sequences also encode this same CDR3. This chain joins TRBV6-5 and TRBJ1-1; TRBD1 matches 9 bases. Germline CDR1 reads MNHEY; CDR2 reads SVGAGI. CDR3 length: 15 amino acids. The V segment lost 2 bases and the J segment 1 base; nucleotides outside the gene matches: 2. CDR3: CASSYRGQGNTEAFF. The DNA of the CDR3 is TGTGCCAGCAGTTACCGGGGACAGGGGAACACTGAAGCTTTCTTT.

The gene calls are TRBV19 and TRBJ1-2; 7 bases match TRBD1. The CDR3 is 14 residues long. V shed 1 base, J shed 9 bases, and the junction held 8 bases outside the gene matches. Germline assignment: CDR1 LNHDA and CDR2 SQIVND (reference sequence). CDR3 sequence reads: CASSIGQGILSYTF. The CDR3 coding sequence is TGTGCCAGTAGTATAGGACAGGGAATTTTGAGCTACACCTTC.

J is TRBJ1-1 and V is TRBV18; D may be TRBD1 (6 bases). Trimming left V 7 bases short and J 5 bases short, with 17 bases between. The CDR3 is 14 amino acids. The germline V gene has CDR1 KGHSH and CDR2 LQKENI. CDR3 bases: TGTGCCAGCTTAAAACAGGGTGAGATTACTGAAGCTTTCTTT. Amino acids: CASLKQGEITEAFF.

This chain connects TRBV7-6 to TRBJ1-1, with 9 bases identical to TRBD1. CDR3 size: 20 residues. CDR1 and CDR2 (germline): SGHVS, FNYEAQ. With V trimmed by 0 bases and J by 0 bases, 14 bases remained unmatched. For the CDR3, the DNA is TGTGCCAGCAGCTTAGCATCGGGACAGGGTCGTGGGGTATTGAACACTGAAGCTTTCTTT. Protein: CASSLASGQGRGVLNTEAFF.

V usage is TRBV7-8 and J usage is TRBJ1-3; D might be TRBD1 (6 bases). CDR1 is SGHVS and CDR2 is FQNEAQ in the germline V gene. This CDR3 is 14 amino acids long. Trimming took off 5 bases at V and 2 bases at J, with 10 bases between the two ends. CDR3 sequence reads: CASSQNRAGNTIYF. The CDR3 nucleotides are TGTGCCAGCAGCCAGAACAGGGCTGGAAACACCATATATTTT.

The rearrangement joins TRBV7-2 to TRBJ1-4; D may be TRBD1 (5 bases). Germline V gene sequence: CDR1 SGHTA, CDR2 FQGNSA. V was pared by 3 bases and J by 1 base, with 9 bases between. There are 15 residues in the CDR3. The CDR3: CASSFDGGTNEKLFF. In DNA form, the CDR3 reads TGTGCCAGCAGCTTCGACGGGGGAACTAATGAAAAACTGTTTTTT.